One sample yielded the 20 T cell receptor beta chains listed below, sequenced in a study of blood T cell repertoires in COVID-19. The table came from immunoSEQ multiplex PCR; TCRdb's copy has only in-frame clones and leaves some out. This repertoire shows hundreds of thousands of clones, 85% to 90% found once; its top ten account for 0.85% to 0.95%. Sequenced input: PBMCs or T cells enriched from blood (not recorded which). The receptors were sampled from a man aged 50 to 59 who had been exposed to COVID-19.

This clone was found once. This chain joins TRBV18 and TRBJ2-2; D is perhaps TRBD2 (7 bases). CDR1 and CDR2 from the germline V gene are KGHSH and LQKENI. CDR3 length: 16 residues. The germline V and J ends were trimmed by 2 bases and 0 bases, with 10 bases remaining between them. CDR3 in DNA: TGTGCCAGCTCACCAGGGGGGGCGACGAACACCGGGGAGCTGTTTTTT. It encodes CASSPGGATNTGELFF.

This chain joins TRBV7-8 and TRBJ2-3; TRBD1 aligns across 9 bases. This CDR3 spans 14 amino acids. Trimming at V came to 5 bases and at J to 7 bases, leaving 7 bases not matched to a gene. Germline CDR1 SGHVS, CDR2 FQNEAQ. CDR3 bases: TGTGCCAGCAGCCCAGGACAGGGGAAAAATACGCAGTATTTT. It is translated as CASSPGQGKNTQYF.

The chain carries TRBV6-5 and TRBJ1-2; 9 bases are a match to TRBD1. Germline lookup yields CDR1 MNHEY and CDR2 SVGAGI. The junction had 6 bases not matched to a gene; V was cut back by 2 bases and J by 8 bases. The CDR3 runs to 14 residues. The CDR3 loop is CASSYGDRVAGYTF. The CDR3 DNA follows: TGTGCCAGCAGTTACGGGGACAGGGTAGCGGGCTACACCTTC.

The CDR3 nucleotides are TGCGCCAGCAGCTTCGGAGACAGGGGCAATGAAGCTTTCTTT. Translating gives CASSFGDRGNEAFF. The chain uses TRBV5-1 and TRBJ1-1, with TRBD1 identical over 8 bases. After removal of 2 bases from V and 7 bases from J, the junction contained 7 bases not matched to a gene. The CDR3 spans 14 residues. The germline V gene encodes CDR1 SGHRS and CDR2 YFSETQ.

This chain links TRBV6-6 with TRBJ1-1; 8 nucleotides line up with TRBD1. This CDR3 contains 14 residues. J lost 2 bases, V lost 6 bases, and 5 bases had no gene match. Germline CDR1 reads MNHNY; CDR2 reads SVGAGI (reference sequence). CDR3 sequence: CASRTTGGNTEAFF. As DNA, the CDR3 is TGTGCCAGCAGAACAACAGGGGGAAACACTGAAGCTTTCTTT.

The rearrangement links TRBV19 to TRBJ2-3; 7 nucleotides align to TRBD2. Germline-derived CDR1 and CDR2 are LNHDA and SQIVND (reference sequence). Trimming removed 5 bases from V and 9 bases from J; junction bases left unmatched: 5. The CDR3 spans 12 residues. CDR3 loop: CASSFGLETQYF. In nucleotides, the CDR3 is TGTGCCAGTAGTTTCGGACTAGAGACGCAGTATTTT.

The J gene is TRBJ2-1, the V gene TRBV28; 7 nucleotides agree with TRBD1. The CDR3 is 12 residues long. From germline, CDR1 is MDHEN and CDR2 SYDVKM. J was trimmed by 7 bases and V by 6 bases; bases with no gene match: 3. The DNA for the CDR3 is TGTGCCAGCAGCTGGACAGGAAATGAGCAGTTCTTC. The encoded protein is CASSWTGNEQFF.

V usage is TRBV7-3 and J usage is TRBJ2-4; 10 nucleotides line up with TRBD2. Trimming removed 2 bases from V and 3 bases from J; junction bases left unmatched: 7. The CDR3 sequence is 17 residues long. Germline V CDR1 and CDR2: SGHTA, FQGTGA. The CDR3 region is CASSLGGTSEGKNIQYF. For the CDR3, the DNA is TGTGCCAGCAGCTTAGGGGGGACTAGCGAGGGCAAAAACATTCAGTACTTC.

This clone was picked up a small number of times. The rearrangement uses TRBV11-2 and TRBJ2-1; 7 bases are shared with TRBD2. The CDR3 loop spans 17 amino acids. Germline CDR1 is SGHAT and CDR2 is FQNNGV. V trimming: 4 bases; J trimming: 4 bases; junction bases outside the gene matches: 13. The CDR3 protein is CASSWPSGTNSYNEQFF. As DNA, the CDR3 is TGTGCCAGCAGCTGGCCATCCGGGACTAACTCGTACAATGAGCAGTTCTTC.

The rearrangement joins TRBV30 to TRBJ2-2; 10 bases map to TRBD2. This CDR3 contains 15 residues. CDR1 GTSNPN and CDR2 SVGIG come from the germline V gene (reference sequence). The V segment lost 3 bases and the J segment 5 bases; nucleotides outside the gene matches: 6. CDR3 amino acids: CAWRLAGVGTGELFF. The CDR3 DNA is TGTGCCTGGAGGCTAGCGGGAGTGGGGACCGGGGAGCTGTTTTTT.

The V gene is TRBV15, the J gene TRBJ2-4; 10 positions match TRBD2. After removal of 3 bases from V and 2 bases from J, the junction contained 4 bases not matched to a gene. The germline CDR1 and CDR2 sequences are LNHNV and YYDKDF (reference sequence). The CDR3 is 16 amino acids. Here the CDR3 reads CATSSLAGASKNIQYF. CDR3 nucleotides: TGTGCCACCAGCAGTCTAGCGGGGGCGTCCAAAAACATTCAGTACTTC.

The V call is TRBV5-1, the J call TRBJ1-2, with a tentative D call TRBD1 (6 bases). The CDR3 totals 14 residues. V was pared by 7 bases and J by 8 bases, with 21 bases between. The germline gives CDR1 SGHRS, CDR2 YFSETQ. This chain's CDR3 is CASGGGPGEGGYTF. DNA for the CDR3: TGCGCCAGCGGTGGGGGCCCCGGGGAAGGCGGCTACACCTTC.

V gene TRBV6-5 combines with J gene TRBJ1-2; D not resolved. V was cut by 4 bases and J by 4 bases, with 13 bases left in between. CDR1 is MNHEY and CDR2 is SVGAGI in the germline V gene. This CDR3 is built from 14 residues. The CDR3 DNA reads as TGTGCCAGCAGTTCCTCACGACTAGGCTATGGCTACACCTTC. This encodes CASSSSRLGYGYTF.

The V and J genes are TRBV19 and TRBJ1-2, with 7 bases that match TRBD1. The CDR3 totals 13 residues. With V trimmed by 5 bases and J by 5 bases, 5 bases remained unmatched. CDR1 LNHDA and CDR2 SQIVND come from the germline V gene (reference sequence). The CDR3 reads CASSVGTVYGYTF. The CDR3 DNA follows: TGTGCCAGTAGTGTGGGGACAGTTTATGGCTACACCTTC.

This chain uses TRBV24-1 with TRBJ2-1, with 10 positions matching TRBD2. The CDR3 has 15 amino acids. Trimming took 5 bases from V and 2 from J; bases not matched to a gene: 2. Looked up from germline, CDR1 is KGHDR and CDR2 is SFDVKD. The CDR3 sequence: CATSGSGGAYNEQFF. The CDR3 DNA reads as TGTGCCACCAGTGGGAGCGGGGGGGCCTACAATGAGCAGTTCTTC.

The CDR3 bases are TGTGCCAGCAGCTCCTCGGGGTGGACGGCCAGCCCCTACGAGCAGTACGTC. Translated, it gives CASSSSGWTASPYEQYV. The gene calls are TRBV7-9 and TRBJ2-7, with a weak D call TRBD2 (5 bases). V was shortened by 4 bases and J by 2 bases, with 21 bases between the two germline ends. Germline V lookup: CDR1 SEHNR, CDR2 FQNEAQ (reference sequence). The CDR3 has 17 residues.

The chain couples TRBV5-1 to TRBJ2-3, with 14 bases that match TRBD2. The CDR3 runs to 17 residues. V dropped 2 bases and J dropped 5; count of bases not matched to a gene: 7. Per germline, CDR1 SGHRS and CDR2 YFSETQ. CDR3 residues: CASSFGLAGGFGDTQYF. DNA of the CDR3: TGCGCCAGCAGCTTCGGACTAGCGGGGGGTTTCGGAGATACGCAGTATTTT.

The V call is TRBV19, the J call TRBJ2-3, with 9 bases lining up with TRBD2. The J segment lost 6 bases and the V segment lost 3 bases, leaving 4 bases of the junction unmatched. The V gene's germline CDR1 is LNHDA and CDR2 SQIVND (reference sequence). The CDR3 runs 14 residues. The CDR3 sequence is CASSMVAGEDTQYF. The DNA of the CDR3 is TGTGCCAGTAGTATGGTAGCGGGGGAGGATACGCAGTATTTT.

This chain's CDR3 is CASSGGQHQETQYF. CDR3 nucleotides: TGCGCCAGCAGCGGAGGACAGCACCAAGAGACCCAGTACTTC. The J gene is TRBJ2-5, the V gene TRBV5-1; possibly TRBD1 for D (6 bases). Germline lookup yields CDR1 SGHRS and CDR2 YFSETQ. V lost 4 bases and J lost 0, with 10 bases in between. CDR3 size: 14 residues.

The V and J genes are TRBV29-1 and TRBJ2-3, with 8 positions matching TRBD1. The CDR3 runs 11 residues. Trimming cost V 4 bases and J 9 bases; bases outside gene matches: 3. Germline V gives CDR1 SQVTM, CDR2 ANQGSEA. CDR3 coding DNA: TGCAGCGTTGGACAGGGGTCAACGCAGTATTTT. As protein: CSVGQGSTQYF.